This record looks at one T cell receptor (beta chain) sequence and its context. The entry originates in a study of blood T cell repertoires in COVID-19. Study-level background: T cells, B-cell-depleted T cells, or PBMCs supplied cDNA or gDNA.

In the original workflow: Reference gene primer amplification yielded estimated nucleated cell counts. Clones were sequenced by immunoSEQ multiplex PCR, and TCRdb holds only the in-frame ones, with some missing. V and J calls and clone size follow that table, whereas D and trimming were derived from the DNA. The sample shows about 88,000 clones, around 90% of them seen only once. The length of the CDR3 is 14 residues. The V segment lost 5 bases and the J segment 6 bases; nucleotides outside the gene matches: 7. Germline CDR1 is LNHDA and CDR2 is SQIVND (reference sequence). The origin of this receptor is an elderly man with acute or convalescent COVID-19. Sequencing was carried out using peripheral blood. The chain couples TRBV19 to TRBJ1-2, with 9 bases that match TRBD1. The CDR3 loop is CASSLRDRVDGYTF. The CDR3 coding sequence is TGTGCCAGTAGTCTCCGGGACAGGGTTGATGGCTACACCTTC.